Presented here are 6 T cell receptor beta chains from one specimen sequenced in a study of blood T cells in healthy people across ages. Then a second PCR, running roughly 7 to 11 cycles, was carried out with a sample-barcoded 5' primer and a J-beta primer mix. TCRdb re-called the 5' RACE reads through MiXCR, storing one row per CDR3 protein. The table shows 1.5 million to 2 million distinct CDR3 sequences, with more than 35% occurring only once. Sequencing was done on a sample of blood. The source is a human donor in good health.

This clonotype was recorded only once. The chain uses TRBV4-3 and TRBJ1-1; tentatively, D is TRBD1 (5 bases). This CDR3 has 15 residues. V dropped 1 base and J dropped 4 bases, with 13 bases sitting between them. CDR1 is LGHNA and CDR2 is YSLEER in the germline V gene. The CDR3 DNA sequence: TGCGCCAGCAGCCAAGCGCAGGGTCGGGGCACTGAAGCTTTCTTT. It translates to CASSQAQGRGTEAFF.

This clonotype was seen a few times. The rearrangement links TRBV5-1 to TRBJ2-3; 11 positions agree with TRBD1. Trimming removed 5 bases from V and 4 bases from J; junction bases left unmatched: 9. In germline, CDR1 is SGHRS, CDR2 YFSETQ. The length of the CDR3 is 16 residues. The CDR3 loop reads CASSLAPGQGADTQYF. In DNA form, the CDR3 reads TGCGCCAGCAGTCTGGCCCCGGGACAGGGGGCAGATACGCAGTATTTT.

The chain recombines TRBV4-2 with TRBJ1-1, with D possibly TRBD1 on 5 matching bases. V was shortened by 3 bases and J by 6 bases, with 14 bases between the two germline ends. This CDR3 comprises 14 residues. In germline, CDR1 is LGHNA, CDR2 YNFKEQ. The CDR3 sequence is CASSQGRGGAEAFF. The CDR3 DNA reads TGTGCCAGCAGCCAGGGACGGGGGGGAGCTGAAGCTTTCTTT.

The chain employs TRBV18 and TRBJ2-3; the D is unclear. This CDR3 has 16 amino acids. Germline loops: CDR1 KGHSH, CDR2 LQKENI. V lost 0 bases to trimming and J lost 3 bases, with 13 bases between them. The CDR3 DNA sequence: TGTGCCAGCTCACCACCGGCAGCGTCCGGTACAGATACGCAGTATTTT. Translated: CASSPPAASGTDTQYF.

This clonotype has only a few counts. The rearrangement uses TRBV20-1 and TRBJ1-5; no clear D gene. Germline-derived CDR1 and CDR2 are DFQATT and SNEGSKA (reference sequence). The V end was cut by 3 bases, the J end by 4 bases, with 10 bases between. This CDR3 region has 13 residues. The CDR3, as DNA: TGCAGTGCTAGTTCCAGCCCTAATCAGCCCCAGCATTTT. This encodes CSASSSPNQPQHF.

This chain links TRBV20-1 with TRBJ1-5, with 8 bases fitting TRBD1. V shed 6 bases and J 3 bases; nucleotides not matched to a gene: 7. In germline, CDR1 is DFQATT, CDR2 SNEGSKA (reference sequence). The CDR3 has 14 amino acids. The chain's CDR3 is CSAIGQGPNQPQHF. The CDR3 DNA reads TGCAGTGCCATTGGACAGGGCCCCAATCAGCCCCAGCATTTT.